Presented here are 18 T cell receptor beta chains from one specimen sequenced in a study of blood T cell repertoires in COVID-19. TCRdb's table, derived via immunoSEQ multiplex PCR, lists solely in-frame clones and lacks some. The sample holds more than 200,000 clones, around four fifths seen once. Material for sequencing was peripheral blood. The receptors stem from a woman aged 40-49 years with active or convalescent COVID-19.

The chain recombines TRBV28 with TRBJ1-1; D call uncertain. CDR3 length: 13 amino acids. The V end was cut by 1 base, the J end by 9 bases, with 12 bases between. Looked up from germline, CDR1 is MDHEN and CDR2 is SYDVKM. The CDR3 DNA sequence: TGTGCCAGCAGTTTATTCGAGGATAGTAAAGCTTTCTTT. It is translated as CASSLFEDSKAFF.

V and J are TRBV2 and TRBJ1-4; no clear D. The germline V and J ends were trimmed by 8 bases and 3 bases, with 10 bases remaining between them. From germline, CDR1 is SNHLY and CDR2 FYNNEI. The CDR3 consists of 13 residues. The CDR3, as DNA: TGTGCCAGCGGAGTTTGGGCTAATGAAAAACTGTTTTTT. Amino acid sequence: CASGVWANEKLFF.

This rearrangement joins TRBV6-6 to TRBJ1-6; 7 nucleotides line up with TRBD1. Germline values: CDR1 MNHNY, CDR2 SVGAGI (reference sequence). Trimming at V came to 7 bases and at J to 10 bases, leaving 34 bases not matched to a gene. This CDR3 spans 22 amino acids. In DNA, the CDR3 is TGTGCCAGCACTGGATCGTTACAGGGGCCGCCCGGGACTAGCGGGCCGAGATCACCCCTCCACTTT. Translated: CASTGSLQGPPGTSGPRSPLHF.

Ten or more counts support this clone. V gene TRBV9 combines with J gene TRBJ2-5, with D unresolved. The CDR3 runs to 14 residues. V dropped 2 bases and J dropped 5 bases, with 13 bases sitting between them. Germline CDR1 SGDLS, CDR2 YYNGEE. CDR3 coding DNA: TGTGCCAGCAGCGTGGGCCCCCTTGAGGAGACCCAGTACTTC. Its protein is CASSVGPLEETQYF.

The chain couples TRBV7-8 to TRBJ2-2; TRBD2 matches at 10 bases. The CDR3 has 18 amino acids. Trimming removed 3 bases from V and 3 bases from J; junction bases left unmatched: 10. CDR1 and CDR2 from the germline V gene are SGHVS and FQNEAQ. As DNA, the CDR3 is TGTGCCAGCAGCTTCCCTCGAGCGGGGGGGCCGGACACCGGGGAGCTGTTTTTT. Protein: CASSFPRAGGPDTGELFF. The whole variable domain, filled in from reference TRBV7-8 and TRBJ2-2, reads GAGVSQSPRYKVAKRGQDVALRCDPISGHVSLFWYQQALGQGPEFLTYFQNEAQLDKSGLPSDRFFAERPEGSVSTLKIQRTQQEDSAVYLCASSFPRAGGPDTGELFFGEGSRLTVL.

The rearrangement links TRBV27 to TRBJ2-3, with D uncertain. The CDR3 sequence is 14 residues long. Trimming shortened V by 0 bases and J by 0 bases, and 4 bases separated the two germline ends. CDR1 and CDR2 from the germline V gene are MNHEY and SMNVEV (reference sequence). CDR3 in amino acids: CASSLSRSTDTQYF. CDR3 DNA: TGTGCCAGCAGTTTATCTAGAAGCACAGATACGCAGTATTTT.

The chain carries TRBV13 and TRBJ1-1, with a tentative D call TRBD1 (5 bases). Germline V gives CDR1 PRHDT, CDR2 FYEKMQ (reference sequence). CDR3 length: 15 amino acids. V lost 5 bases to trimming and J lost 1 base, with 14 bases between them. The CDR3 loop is CASSDDRTPNTEAFF. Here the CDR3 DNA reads TGTGCCAGCAGCGATGACCGGACACCGAACACTGAAGCTTTCTTT.

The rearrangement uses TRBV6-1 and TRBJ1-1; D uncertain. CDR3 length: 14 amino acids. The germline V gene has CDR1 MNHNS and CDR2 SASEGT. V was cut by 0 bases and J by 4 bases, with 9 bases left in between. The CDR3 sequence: CASSEAFGGTEAFF. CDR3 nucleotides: TGTGCCAGCAGTGAAGCGTTCGGCGGCACTGAAGCTTTCTTT.

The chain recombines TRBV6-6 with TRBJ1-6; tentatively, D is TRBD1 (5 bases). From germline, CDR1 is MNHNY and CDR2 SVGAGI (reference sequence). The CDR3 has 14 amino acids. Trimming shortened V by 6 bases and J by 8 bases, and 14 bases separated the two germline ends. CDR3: CASSQRWGDSPLHF. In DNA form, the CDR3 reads TGTGCCAGCAGCCAAAGGTGGGGGGATTCACCCCTCCACTTT.

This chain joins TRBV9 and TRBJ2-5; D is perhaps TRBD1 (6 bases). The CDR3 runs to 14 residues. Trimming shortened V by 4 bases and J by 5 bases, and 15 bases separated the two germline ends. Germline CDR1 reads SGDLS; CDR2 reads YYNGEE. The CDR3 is CASSFSTGKETQYF. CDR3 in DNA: TGTGCCAGCAGCTTCTCGACAGGAAAGGAGACCCAGTACTTC.

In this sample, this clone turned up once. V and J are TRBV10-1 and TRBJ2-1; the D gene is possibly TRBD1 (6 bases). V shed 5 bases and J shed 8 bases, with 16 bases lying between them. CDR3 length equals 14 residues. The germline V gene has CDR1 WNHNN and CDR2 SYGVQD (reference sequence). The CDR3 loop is CASSQDRTGDEQFF. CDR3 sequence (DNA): TGCGCCAGCAGTCAAGACAGGACTGGGGATGAGCAGTTCTTC.

This CDR3 reads CATPGVNTEAFF. Written as DNA, the CDR3 is TGTGCCACCCCCGGTGTGAACACTGAAGCTTTCTTT. The rearrangement joins TRBV2 to TRBJ1-1; unclear D gene. The V gene's germline CDR1 is SNHLY and CDR2 FYNNEI. The V end lost 10 bases, the J end lost 0 bases, and 9 bases lay between the germline ends. CDR3 length: 12 residues.

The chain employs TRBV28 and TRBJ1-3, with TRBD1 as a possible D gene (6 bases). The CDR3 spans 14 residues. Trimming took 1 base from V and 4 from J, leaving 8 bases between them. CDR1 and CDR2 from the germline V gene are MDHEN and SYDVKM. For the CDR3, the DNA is TGTGCCAGCAGTTTATTACAGGGAGGAAACACCATATATTTT. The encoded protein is CASSLLQGGNTIYF.

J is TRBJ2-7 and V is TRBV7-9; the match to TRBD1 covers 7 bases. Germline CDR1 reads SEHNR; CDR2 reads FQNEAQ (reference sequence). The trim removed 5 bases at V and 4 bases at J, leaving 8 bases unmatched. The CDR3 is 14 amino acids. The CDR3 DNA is TGTGCCAGCAGCCCTAGAGACAGGGTTTACGAGCAGTACGTC. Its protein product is CASSPRDRVYEQYV.

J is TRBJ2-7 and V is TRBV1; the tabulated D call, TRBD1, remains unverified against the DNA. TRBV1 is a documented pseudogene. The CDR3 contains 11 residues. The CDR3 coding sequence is TGCACCAGCAGCCAACCAGGGAACCGGTACTTC. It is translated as CTSSQPGNRYF.

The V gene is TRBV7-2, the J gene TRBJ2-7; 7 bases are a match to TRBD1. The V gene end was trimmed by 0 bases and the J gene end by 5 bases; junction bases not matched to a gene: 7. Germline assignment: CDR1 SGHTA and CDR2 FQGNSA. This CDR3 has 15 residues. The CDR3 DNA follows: TGTGCCAGCAGCTTAGCCTCAGACAGGGTCCACGAGCAGTACTTC. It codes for CASSLASDRVHEQYF.

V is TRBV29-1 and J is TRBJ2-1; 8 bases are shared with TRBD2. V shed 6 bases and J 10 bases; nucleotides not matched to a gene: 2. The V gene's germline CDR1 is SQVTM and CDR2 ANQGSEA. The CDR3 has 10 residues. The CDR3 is CSVSGGEQFF. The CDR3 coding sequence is TGCAGCGTCTCGGGGGGGGAGCAGTTCTTC.

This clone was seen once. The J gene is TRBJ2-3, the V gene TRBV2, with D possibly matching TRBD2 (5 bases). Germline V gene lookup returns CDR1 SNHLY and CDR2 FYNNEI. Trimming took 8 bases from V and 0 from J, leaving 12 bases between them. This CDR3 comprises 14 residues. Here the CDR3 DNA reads TGTGCCAGCGGGGAGACATCTAGCACAGATACGCAGTATTTT. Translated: CASGETSSTDTQYF. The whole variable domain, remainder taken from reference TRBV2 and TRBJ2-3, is EPEVTQTPSHQVTQMGQEVILRCVPISNHLYFYWYRQILGQKVEFLVSFYNNEISEKSEIFDDQFSVERPDGSNFTLKIRSTKLEDSAMYFCASGETSSTDTQYFGPGTRLTVL.